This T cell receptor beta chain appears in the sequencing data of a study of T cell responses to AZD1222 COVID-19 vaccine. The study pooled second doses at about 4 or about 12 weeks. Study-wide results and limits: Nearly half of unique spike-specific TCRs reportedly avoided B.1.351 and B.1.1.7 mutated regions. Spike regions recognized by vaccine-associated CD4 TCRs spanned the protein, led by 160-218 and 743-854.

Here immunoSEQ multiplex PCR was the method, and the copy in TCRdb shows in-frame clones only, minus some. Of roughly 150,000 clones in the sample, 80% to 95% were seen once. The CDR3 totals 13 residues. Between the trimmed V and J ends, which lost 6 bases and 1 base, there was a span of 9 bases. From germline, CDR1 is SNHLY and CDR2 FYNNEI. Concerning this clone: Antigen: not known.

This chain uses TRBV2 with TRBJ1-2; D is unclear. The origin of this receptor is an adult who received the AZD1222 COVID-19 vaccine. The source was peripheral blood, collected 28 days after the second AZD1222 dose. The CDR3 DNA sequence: TGTGCCAGCAGGCCCCAGATTAACTATGGCTACACCTTC. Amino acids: CASRPQINYGYTF.